A selection of T cell receptor beta chains follows, all from one sample in a study of T cells in Graves' hyperthyroidism and ophthalmopathy. TCRdb fed the multiplex PCR reads into MiXCR, producing one record per CDR3 protein. Here the sample spans roughly 400,000 distinct CDR3 sequences, around 16% being singletons. Sample: blood. The receptor set was obtained from a woman aged 18-30 years with Graves' hyperthyroidism that later progressed to Graves' ophthalmopathy. Each CDR3 is given with its conserved first and last residue. Fields, in order: V gene, J gene, CDR3 length, CDR3 protein.

TRBV20-1	TRBJ1-3	14	CSARGGTVGNTIYF
TRBV15	TRBJ2-7	14	CATSPGTSGYEQYF
TRBV7-8	TRBJ2-7	15	CASSPDRLSSYEQYF
TRBV28	TRBJ2-1	17	CASRPQPGLAGGNEQFF
TRBV9	TRBJ2-2	16	CASSGPSDRFTGELFF
TRBV10-3	TRBJ2-7	15	CAISEWPGESYEQYF
TRBV20-1	TRBJ2-2	15	CSAFSGTGNTGELFF
TRBV7-3	TRBJ2-1	15	CASSLSPGSYNEQFF
TRBV18	TRBJ2-1	17	CASSPPSGRGAANEQFF
TRBV15	TRBJ2-1	14	CATSKVRGGNEQFF
TRBV6-2/TRBV6-3	TRBJ1-1	14	CASSWWQGATEAFF
TRBV5-6	TRBJ1-1	14	CASSPLPVNTEAFF
TRBV7-3	TRBJ2-7	16	CASSPTGTEPPYEQYF
TRBV12-3/TRBV12-4	TRBJ2-7	15	CASSILRDRGGEQYF
TRBV27	TRBJ2-7	13	CASSGTGGYEQYF
TRBV24-1	TRBJ2-1	13	CATSGPEYNEQFF
TRBV24-1	TRBJ2-5	14	CATSRRGGQETQYF
TRBV30	TRBJ2-5	16	CACPPFSGSHQETQYF
TRBV20-1	TRBJ2-1	11	CSARFVGEQFF
TRBV28	TRBJ2-3	21	CASSYVARRETGEWGTDTQYF
TRBV2	TRBJ2-7	13	CASRPGSSYEQYF
TRBV6-5	TRBJ2-1	16	CASSYTRLAGYNEQFF
TRBV14	TRBJ2-7	16	CASSQEGLAMSYEQYF
TRBV18	TRBJ1-3	16	CASSPLVPDSGNTIYF
TRBV7-2	TRBJ2-2	16	CASSLWGLVGTGELFF
TRBV20-1	TRBJ2-1	15	CSARHPGTGENEQFF